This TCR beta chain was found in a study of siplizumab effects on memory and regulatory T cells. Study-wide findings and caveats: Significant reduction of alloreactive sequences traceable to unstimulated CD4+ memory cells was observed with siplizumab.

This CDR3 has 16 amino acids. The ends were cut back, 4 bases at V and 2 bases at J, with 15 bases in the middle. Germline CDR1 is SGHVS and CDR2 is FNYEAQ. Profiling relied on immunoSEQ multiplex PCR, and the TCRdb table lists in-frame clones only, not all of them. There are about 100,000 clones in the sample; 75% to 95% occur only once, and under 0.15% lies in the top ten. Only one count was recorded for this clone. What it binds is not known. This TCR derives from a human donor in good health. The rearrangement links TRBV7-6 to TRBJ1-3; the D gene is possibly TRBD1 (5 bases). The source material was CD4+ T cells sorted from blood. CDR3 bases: TGTGCCAGCAGCTCGGGAGGTCCGACAGCTGGAAACACCATATATTTT. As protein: CASSSGGPTAGNTIYF.